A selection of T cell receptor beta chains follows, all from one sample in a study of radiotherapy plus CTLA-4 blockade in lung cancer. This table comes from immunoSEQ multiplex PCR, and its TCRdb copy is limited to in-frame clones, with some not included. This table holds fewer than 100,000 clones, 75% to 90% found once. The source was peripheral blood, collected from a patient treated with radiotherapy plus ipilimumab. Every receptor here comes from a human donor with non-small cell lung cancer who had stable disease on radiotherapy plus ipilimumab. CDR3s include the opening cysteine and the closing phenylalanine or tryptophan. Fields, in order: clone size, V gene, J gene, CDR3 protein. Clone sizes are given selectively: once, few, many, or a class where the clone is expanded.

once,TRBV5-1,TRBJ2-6,CASSLEGMVGANVLTF
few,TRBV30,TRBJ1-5,CAWRGAGGAGFNQPQHF
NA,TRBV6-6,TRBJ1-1,CASSYIPGQGSTEAFF
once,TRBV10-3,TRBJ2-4,CAISELERGKNIQYF
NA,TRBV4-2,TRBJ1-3,CATQPLGSSGNTIYF
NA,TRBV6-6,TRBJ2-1,CASSPYSDNEQFF
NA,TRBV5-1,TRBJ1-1,CASSLARSRTMVGGTEAFF
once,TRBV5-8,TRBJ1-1,CASRFGTGARNTEAFF
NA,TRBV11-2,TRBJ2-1,CASSLVAGGSYNEQFF
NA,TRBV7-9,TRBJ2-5,CASSKDSGGQETQYF
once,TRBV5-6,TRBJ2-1,CASSPGHTNEQFF
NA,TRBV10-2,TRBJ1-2,CASRGTAIYGYTF
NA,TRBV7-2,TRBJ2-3,CASSWTGGTDTQYF
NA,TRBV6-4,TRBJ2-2,CASSPSTSGANTGELFF
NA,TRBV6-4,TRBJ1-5,CASSEGPNQPQHF
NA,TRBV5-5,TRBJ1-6,CASSSGQQNSPLHF
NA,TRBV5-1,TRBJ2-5,CASSFNAQETQYF
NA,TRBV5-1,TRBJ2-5,CASSLGPRGNQETQYF
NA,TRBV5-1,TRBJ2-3,CASSYGLAGADTQYF
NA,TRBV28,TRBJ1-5,CASKYGRYGQPQHF
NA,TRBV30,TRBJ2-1,CAWSVRGQTSGRAWVYNEQFF
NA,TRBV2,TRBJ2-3,CASRGGISSTDTQYF
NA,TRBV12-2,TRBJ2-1,CASRLATSGGSPPNEQFF